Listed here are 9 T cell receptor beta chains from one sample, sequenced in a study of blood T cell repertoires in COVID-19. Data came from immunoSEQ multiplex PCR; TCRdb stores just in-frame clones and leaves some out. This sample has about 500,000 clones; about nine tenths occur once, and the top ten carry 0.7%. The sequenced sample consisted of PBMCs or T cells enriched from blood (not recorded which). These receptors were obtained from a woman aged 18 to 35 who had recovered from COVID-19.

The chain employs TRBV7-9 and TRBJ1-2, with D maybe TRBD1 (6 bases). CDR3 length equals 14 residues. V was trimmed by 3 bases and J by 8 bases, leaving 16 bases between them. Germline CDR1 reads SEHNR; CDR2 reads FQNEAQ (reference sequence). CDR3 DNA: TGTGCCAGCAGCTTCACCGGGACATTTAGGGGCTACACCTTC. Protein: CASSFTGTFRGYTF.

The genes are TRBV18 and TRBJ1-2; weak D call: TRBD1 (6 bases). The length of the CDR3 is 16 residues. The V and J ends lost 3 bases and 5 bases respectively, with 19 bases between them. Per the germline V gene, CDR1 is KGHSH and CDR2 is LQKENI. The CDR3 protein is CASSPSRWGGGYGYTF. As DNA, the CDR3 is TGTGCCAGCTCACCCTCTCGTTGGGGAGGGGGGTATGGCTACACCTTC.

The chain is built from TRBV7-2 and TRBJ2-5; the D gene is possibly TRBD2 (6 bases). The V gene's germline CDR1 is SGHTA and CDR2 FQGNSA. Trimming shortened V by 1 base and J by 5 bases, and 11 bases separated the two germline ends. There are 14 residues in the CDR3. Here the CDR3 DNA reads TGTGCCAGCAGCTTAGGGGGAGGAAGGGAGACCCAGTACTTC. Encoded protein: CASSLGGGRETQYF. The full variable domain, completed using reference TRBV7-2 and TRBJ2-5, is GAGVSQSPSNKVTEKGKDVELRCDPISGHTALYWYRQSLGQGLEFLIYFQGNSAPDKSGLPSDRFSAERTGGSVSTLTIQRTQQEDSAVYLCASSLGGGRETQYFGPGTRLLVL.

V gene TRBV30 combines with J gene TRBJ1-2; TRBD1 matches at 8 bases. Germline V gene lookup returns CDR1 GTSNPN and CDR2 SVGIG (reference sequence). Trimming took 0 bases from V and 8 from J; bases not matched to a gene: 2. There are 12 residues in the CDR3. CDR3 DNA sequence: TGTGCCTGGAGTGTCAGGGGGCAGGGCTACACCTTC. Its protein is CAWSVRGQGYTF.

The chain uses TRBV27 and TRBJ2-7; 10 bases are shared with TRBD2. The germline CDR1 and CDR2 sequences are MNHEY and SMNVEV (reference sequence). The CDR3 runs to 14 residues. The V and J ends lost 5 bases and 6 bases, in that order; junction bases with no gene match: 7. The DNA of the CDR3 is TGTGCCAGCAGTGCTAGCGGGGGAACGGGCGAGCAGTACTTC. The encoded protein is CASSASGGTGEQYF.

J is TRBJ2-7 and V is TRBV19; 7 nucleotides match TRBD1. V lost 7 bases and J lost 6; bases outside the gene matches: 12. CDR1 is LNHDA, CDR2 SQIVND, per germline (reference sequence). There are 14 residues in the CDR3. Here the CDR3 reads CASNPDRNPSEQYF. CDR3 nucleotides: TGTGCCAGTAATCCGGACAGGAACCCCTCCGAGCAGTACTTC.

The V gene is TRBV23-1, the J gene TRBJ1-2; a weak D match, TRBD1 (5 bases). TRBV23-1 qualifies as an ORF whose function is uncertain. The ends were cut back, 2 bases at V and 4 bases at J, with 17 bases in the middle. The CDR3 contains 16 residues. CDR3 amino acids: CASSQPGGRHRYGYTF. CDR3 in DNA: TGCGCCAGCAGTCAACCCGGGGGACGGCACCGCTATGGCTACACCTTC.

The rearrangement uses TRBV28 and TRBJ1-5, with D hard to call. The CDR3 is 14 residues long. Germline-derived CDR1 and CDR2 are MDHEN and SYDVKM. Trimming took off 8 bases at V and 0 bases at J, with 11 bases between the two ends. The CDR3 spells CASAAANSNQPQHF. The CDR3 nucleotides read TGTGCCAGCGCGGCAGCTAATAGCAATCAGCCCCAGCATTTT.

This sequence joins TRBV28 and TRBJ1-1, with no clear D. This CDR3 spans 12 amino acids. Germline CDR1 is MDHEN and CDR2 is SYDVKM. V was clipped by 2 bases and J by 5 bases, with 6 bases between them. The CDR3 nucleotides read TGTGCCAGCAGTTTAGTGACAACTGAAGCTTTCTTT. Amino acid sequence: CASSLVTTEAFF.